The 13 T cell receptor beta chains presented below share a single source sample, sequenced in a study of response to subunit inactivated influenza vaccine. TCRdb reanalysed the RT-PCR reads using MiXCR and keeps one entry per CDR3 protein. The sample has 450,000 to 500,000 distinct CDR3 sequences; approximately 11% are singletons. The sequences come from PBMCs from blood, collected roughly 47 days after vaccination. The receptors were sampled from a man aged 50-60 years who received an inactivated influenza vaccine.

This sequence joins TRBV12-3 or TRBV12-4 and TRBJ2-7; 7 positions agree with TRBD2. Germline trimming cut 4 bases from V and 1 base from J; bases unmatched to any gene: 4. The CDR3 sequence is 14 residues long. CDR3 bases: TGTGCCAGCAGTTCGGGACTACCATCCTACGAGCAGTACTTC. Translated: CASSSGLPSYEQYF.

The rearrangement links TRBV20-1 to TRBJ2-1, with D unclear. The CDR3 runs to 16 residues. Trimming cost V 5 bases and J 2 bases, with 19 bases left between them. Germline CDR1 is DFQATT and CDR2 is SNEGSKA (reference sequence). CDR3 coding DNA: TGCAGTGCTGAGGCGCGGACCAGAACCACCTACAATGAGCAGTTCTTC. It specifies CSAEARTRTTYNEQFF.

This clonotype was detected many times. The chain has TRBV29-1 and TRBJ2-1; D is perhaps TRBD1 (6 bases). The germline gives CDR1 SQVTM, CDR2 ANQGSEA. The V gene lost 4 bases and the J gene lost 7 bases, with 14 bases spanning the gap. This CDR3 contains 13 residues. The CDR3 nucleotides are TGCAGCGTTGGAGGTAGTACAGGGAATGAGCAGTTCTTC. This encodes CSVGGSTGNEQFF.

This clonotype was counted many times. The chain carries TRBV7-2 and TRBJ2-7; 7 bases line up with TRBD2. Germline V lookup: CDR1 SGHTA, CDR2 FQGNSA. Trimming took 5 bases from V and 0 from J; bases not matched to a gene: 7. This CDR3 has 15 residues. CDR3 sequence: CASSPMGGLSYEQYF. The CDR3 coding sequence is TGTGCCAGCAGCCCCATGGGAGGGCTCTCCTACGAGCAGTACTTC.

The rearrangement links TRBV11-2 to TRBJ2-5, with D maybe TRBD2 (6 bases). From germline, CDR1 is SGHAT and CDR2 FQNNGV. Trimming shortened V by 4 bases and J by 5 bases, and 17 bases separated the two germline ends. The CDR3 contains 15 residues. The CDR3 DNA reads TGTGCCAGCAGCTCCAATGGCGGAGGGGTGGAGACCCAGTACTTC. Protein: CASSSNGGGVETQYF.

DNA for the CDR3: TGTGCCAGCAGCCCAGGGGGCTTCAACGAGCAGTACTTC. Its protein product is CASSPGGFNEQYF. This chain links TRBV27 with TRBJ2-7, with TRBD1 identical over 8 bases. The germline V gene has CDR1 MNHEY and CDR2 SMNVEV (reference sequence). The CDR3 covers 13 residues. The trim removed 6 bases at V and 5 bases at J, leaving 6 bases unmatched.

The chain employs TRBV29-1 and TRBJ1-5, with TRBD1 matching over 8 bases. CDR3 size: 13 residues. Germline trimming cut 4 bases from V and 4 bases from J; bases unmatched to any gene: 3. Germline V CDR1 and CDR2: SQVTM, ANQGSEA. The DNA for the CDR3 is TGCAGCGTTGGACAGGGGTTAAATCAGCCCCAGCATTTT. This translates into CSVGQGLNQPQHF.

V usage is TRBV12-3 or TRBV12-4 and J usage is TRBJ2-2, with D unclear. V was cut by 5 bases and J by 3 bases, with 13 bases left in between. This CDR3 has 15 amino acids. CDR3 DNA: TGTGCCAGCAGTCTCCGAGCAGTTTACACCGGGGAGCTGTTTTTT. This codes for CASSLRAVYTGELFF.

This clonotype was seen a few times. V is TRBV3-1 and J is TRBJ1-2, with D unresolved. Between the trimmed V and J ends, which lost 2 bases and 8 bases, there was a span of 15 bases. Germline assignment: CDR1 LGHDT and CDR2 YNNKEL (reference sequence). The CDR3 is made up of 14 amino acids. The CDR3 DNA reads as TGTGCCAGCAGCCAAACCGGGCTCGGGAGAGGCTACACCTTC. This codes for CASSQTGLGRGYTF.

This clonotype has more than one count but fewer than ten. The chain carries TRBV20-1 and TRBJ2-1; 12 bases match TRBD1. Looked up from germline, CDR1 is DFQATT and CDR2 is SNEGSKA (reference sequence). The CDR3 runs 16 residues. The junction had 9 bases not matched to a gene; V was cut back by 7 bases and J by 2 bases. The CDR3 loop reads CSVPGQGARPYNEQFF. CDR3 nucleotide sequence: TGCAGTGTGCCGGGACAGGGGGCTCGTCCCTACAATGAGCAGTTCTTC.

The DNA for the CDR3 is TGTGCCAGCAGCTTAGTATCGAGTTCCACCTACAATGAGCAGTTCTTC. Its protein product is CASSLVSSSTYNEQFF. V gene TRBV7-2 combines with J gene TRBJ2-1, with D hard to call. The CDR3 spans 16 residues. Germline V gene lookup returns CDR1 SGHTA and CDR2 FQGNSA. V lost 1 base to trimming and J lost 2 bases, with 12 bases between them.

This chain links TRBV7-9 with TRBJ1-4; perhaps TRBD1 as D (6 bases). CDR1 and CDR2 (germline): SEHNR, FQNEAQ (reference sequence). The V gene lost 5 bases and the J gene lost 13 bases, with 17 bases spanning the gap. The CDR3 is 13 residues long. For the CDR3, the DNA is TGTGCCAGCAGCCCGGACAGTGCTAGGGGACTGTTTTTT. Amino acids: CASSPDSARGLFF. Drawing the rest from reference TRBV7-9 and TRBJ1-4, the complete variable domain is DTGVSQNPRHKITKRGQNVTFRCDPISEHNRLYWYRQTLGQGPEFLTYFQNEAQLEKSRLLSDRFSAERPKGSFSTLEIQRTEQGDSAMYLCASSPDSARGLFFGSGTQLSVL.

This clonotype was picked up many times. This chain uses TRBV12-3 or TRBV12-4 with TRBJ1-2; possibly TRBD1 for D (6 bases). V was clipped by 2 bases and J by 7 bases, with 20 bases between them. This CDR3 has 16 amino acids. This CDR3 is CASSLSSTGRTPGYTF. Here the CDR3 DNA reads TGTGCCAGCAGTTTATCGAGTACAGGGCGGACCCCTGGCTACACCTTC.